The subject of this entry is one T cell receptor beta chain. Its antigen remains unidentified. At one end the junction does not follow the germline gene, possibly because of a read error. These data come from a study of tumor-infiltrating lymphocytes in primary liver carcinoma. About the research overall: Stage T1-T3 N0M0 tumors measured about 4 to 10 cm at most. Read depth, roughly 3.65 to 8 million productive TCRbeta reads, did not differ significantly between tissues.

The study's findings and limits: Tumors reached a significantly greater top-250-clone fraction than blood did (p = 0.039).

Germline CDR1 is MDHEN and CDR2 is SYDVKM. This CDR3 has 14 amino acids. Total RNA (around 510 ng) served as template for TCR beta cDNA synthesis primed by a constant-region primer. Three-round nested multiplex PCR performed with slightly modified ARM-PCR produced the TCR beta libraries. Rounds one and two of PCR, each of roughly 10 cycles, were primed with TRBV1-TRBV30 forward primers and a C-beta reverse primer. TCRdb fed the multiplex PCR reads into MiXCR, producing one record per CDR3 protein. Of 250,000 to 400,000 distinct CDR3 sequences in the sample, less than 75% are singletons; the top ten hold 9%. They got blood RNA out of unsorted whole blood and also pulled out germline DNA.

Material: peripheral blood. The chain links TRBV28 to TRBJ2-5, with 10 bases matching TRBD1. This receptor was obtained from a man between 40 and 49 years old with primary liver carcinoma and hepatitis B virus infection. The CDR3 nucleotides read TGTGACAGCAGTGAAGCGGACAGGGGGGAGACCCAGTACTTC. Protein: CDSSEADRGETQYF.